The present T cell receptor (beta chain) was sequenced within a study of PD-1 blockade in classical Hodgkin lymphoma. About the study: With a 2-week interval, patients received intravenous nivolumab at 3 mg/kg. Study-level points and caveats: Complete responders' diversity at baseline resembled that of newly diagnosed patients. TCR diversity rose significantly by C4D1 in CD4+ but not CD8+ cells.

As to this clone: Its antigen is undetermined.

TCRdb's table, derived via immunoSEQ multiplex PCR, lists solely in-frame clones and lacks some. The sample lists about 40,000 clones; around 88% were seen once. The CDR3 covers 14 residues. Trimming stripped 7 bases from V and 1 base from J, with 14 bases between. Germline CDR1 reads SEHNR; CDR2 reads FQNEAQ (reference sequence). All patients relapsed after autologous stem cell transplantation, and brentuximab vedotin exposure varied. This chain uses TRBV7-9 with TRBJ2-7; D remains ambiguous. This clonotype was sampled from a human donor with classical Hodgkin lymphoma. The sample was peripheral blood mononuclear cells (PBMCs), taken before the second cycle of nivolumab. For the CDR3, the DNA is TGTGCCAGCAACTCCCTGGAGCGATCCTACGAGCAGTACTTC. Translated: CASNSLERSYEQYF.